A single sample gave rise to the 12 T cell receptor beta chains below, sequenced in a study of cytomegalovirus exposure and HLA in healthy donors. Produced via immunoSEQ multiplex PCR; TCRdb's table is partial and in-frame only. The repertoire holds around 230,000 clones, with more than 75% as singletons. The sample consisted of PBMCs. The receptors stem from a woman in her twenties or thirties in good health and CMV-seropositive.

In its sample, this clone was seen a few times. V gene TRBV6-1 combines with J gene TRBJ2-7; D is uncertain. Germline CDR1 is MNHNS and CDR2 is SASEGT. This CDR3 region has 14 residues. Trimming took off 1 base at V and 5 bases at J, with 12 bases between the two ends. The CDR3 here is CASSEGAVVDEQYF. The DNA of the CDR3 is TGTGCCAGCAGTGAAGGGGCAGTAGTCGACGAGCAGTACTTC.

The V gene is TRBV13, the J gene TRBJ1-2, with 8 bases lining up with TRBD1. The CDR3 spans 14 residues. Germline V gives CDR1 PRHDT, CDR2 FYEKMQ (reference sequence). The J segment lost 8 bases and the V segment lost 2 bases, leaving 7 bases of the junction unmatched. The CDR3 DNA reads TGTGCCAGCAGCTTATGGGACAGGATTGACGGCTACACCTTC. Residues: CASSLWDRIDGYTF.

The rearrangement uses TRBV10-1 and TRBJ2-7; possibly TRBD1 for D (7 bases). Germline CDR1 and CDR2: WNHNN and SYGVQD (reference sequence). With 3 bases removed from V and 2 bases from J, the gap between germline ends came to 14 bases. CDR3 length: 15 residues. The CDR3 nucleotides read TGCGCCAGCAGTGAAGGCAGGGGGGATCCCTACGAGCAGTACTTC. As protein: CASSEGRGDPYEQYF.

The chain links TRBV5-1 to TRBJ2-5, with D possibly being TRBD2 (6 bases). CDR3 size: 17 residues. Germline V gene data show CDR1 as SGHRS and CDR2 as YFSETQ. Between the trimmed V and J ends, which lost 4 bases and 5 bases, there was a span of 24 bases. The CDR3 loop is CASSLEGRRTDRETQYF. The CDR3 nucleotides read TGCGCCAGCAGCCTGGAGGGCAGGAGGACGGACCGGGAGACCCAGTACTTC.

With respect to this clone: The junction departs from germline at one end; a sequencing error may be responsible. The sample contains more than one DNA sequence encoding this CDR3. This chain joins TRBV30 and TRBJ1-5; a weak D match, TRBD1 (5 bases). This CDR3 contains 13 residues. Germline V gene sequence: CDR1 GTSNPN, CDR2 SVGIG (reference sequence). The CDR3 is CAWSVRGNQPQHF. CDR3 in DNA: TGCGCCTGGAGTGTACGGGGGAACCAGCCCCAGCATTTT.

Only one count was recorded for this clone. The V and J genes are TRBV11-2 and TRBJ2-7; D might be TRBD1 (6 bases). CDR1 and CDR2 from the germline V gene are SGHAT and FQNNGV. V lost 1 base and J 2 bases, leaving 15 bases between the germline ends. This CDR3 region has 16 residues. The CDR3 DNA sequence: TGTGCCAGCAGCTTAGGATCCGGGACACCTCCCTACGAGCAGTACTTC. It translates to CASSLGSGTPPYEQYF.

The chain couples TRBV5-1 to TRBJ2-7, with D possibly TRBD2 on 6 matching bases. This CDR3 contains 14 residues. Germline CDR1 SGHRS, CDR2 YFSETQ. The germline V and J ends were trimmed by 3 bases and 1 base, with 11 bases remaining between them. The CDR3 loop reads CASSSGRGSYEQYF. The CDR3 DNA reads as TGCGCCAGCAGCTCTGGACGGGGGTCCTACGAGCAGTACTTC.

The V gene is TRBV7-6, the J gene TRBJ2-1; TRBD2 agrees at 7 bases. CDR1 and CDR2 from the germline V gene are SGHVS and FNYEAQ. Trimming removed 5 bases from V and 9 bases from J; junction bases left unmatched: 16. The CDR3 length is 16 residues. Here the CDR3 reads CASSGAGRAEAGEQFF. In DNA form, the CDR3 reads TGTGCCAGCAGCGGAGCAGGGAGGGCCGAGGCAGGTGAGCAGTTCTTC.

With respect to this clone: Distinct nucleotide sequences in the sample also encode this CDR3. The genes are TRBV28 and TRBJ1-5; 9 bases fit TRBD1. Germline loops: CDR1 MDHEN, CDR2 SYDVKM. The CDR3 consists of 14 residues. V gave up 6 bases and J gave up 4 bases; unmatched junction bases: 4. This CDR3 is CASRTGQGNQPQHF. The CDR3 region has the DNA TGTGCCAGCAGAACGGGACAGGGAAATCAGCCCCAGCATTTT. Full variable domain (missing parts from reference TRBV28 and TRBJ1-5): DVKVTQSSRYLVKRTGEKVFLECVQDMDHENMFWYRQDPGLGLRLIYFSYDVKMKEKGDIPEGYSVSREKKERFSLILESASTNQTSMYLCASRTGQGNQPQHFGDGTRLSIL.

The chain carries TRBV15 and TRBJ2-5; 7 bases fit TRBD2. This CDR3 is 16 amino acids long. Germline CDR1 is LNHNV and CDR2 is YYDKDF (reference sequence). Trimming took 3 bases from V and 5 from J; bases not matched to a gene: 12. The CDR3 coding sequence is TGTGCCACCAGCAGCACAGCGGGGTGGGGTGGGGAGACCCAGTACTTC. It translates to CATSSTAGWGGETQYF.

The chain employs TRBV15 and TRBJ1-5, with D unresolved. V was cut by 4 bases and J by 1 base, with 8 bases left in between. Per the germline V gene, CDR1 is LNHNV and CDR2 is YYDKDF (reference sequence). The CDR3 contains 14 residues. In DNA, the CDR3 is TGTGCCACCAGCACCATGTTGAGCAATCAGCCCCAGCATTTT. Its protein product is CATSTMLSNQPQHF.

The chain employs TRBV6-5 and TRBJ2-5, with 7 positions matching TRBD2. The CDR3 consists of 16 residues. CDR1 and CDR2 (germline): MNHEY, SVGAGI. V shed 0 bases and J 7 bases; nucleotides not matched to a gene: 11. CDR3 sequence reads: CASSYSGGGPEVTQYF. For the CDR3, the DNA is TGTGCCAGCAGTTACTCCGGGGGAGGGCCGGAGGTGACCCAGTACTTC.